This TCR beta chain originates from a study of regulatory T cells in long-lasting Graves disease. General study findings and limits: Limited samples may have lowered accuracy.

Time point described: newly diagnosed GD, antithyroid drugs for less than 3 months. Construction of the TCR library relied on RNA isolated from PBMCs. In this sample, this clonotype turned up many times. The antigen is not known. Relying on iRepertoire HTBI primers and Arm-PCR of CDR3 regions, the team built TCR beta libraries. TCRdb reprocessed the multiplex PCR reads via MiXCR and lists one record per CDR3 protein. The sample lists approximately 490,000 distinct CDR3 sequences; 15% to 20% were seen once. The sample also formed part of further work on T cells in Graves' hyperthyroidism and ophthalmopathy. That paper notes: Recently diagnosed hyperthyroidism of less than 2 months' duration affected patients aged 18 to 65. The TCR CDR3 first-round RT-PCR relied on the HTBI primer set.

The material sequenced was peripheral blood mononuclear cells (PBMCs), taken at new diagnosis, from a patient treated with antithyroid drugs. The receptor was derived from a man in his forties with Graves disease.

CDR3 in DNA: TGTGCCAGCAGTTATGGGCACGGCCCTAACTATGGCTACACCTTC. Its translation is CASSYGHGPNYGYTF. The V gene is TRBV6-2 or TRBV6-3, the J gene TRBJ1-2; D uncertain. The V gene lost 3 bases and the J gene lost 0 bases, with 11 bases spanning the gap. This CDR3 contains 15 residues. Germline V lookup: CDR1 MNHEY, CDR2 SVGEGT.